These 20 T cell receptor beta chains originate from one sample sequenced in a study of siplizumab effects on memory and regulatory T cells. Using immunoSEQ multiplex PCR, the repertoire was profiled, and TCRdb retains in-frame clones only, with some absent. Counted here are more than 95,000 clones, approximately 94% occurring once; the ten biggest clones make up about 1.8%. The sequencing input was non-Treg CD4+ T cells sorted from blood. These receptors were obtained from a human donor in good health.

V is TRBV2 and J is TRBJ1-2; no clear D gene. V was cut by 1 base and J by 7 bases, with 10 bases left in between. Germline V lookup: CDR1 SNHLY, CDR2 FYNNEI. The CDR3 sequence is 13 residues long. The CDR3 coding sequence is TGTGCCAGCAGTGAAGGATACTCTATTGGCTACACCTTC. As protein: CASSEGYSIGYTF.

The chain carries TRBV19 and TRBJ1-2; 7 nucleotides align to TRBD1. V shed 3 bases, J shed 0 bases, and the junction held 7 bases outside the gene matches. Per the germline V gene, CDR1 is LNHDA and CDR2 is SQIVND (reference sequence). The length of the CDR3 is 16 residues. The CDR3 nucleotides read TGTGCCAGTAGTATTGGCAGGGGGAAAGCTAACTATGGCTACACCTTC. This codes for CASSIGRGKANYGYTF.

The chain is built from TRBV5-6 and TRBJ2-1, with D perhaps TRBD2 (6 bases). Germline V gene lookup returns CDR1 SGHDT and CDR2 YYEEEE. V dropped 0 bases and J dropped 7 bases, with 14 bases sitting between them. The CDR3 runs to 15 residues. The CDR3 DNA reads TGTGCCAGCAGCTTGGTACCAAAGGCGGGAAATGAGCAGTTCTTC. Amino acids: CASSLVPKAGNEQFF.

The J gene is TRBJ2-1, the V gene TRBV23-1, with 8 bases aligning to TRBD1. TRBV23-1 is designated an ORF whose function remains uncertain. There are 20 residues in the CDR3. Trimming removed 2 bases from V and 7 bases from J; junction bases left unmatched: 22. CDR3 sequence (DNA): TGCGCCAGCAGTCAAAAGGACAGGGACATCCTAGCGACAGCTACAAATGAGCAGTTCTTC. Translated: CASSQKDRDILATATNEQFF.

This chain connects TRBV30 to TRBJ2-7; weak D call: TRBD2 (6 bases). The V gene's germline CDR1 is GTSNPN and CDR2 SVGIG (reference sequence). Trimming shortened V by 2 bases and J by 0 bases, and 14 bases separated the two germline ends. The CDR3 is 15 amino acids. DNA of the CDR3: TGTGCCTGGAGTCGGGGTGGACTATCCTCCTACGAGCAGTACTTC. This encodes CAWSRGGLSSYEQYF.

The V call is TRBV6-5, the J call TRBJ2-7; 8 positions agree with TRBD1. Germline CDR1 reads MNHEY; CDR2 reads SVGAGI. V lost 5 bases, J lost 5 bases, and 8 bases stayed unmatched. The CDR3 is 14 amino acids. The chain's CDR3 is CASSGTGGVHEQYF. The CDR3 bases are TGTGCCAGCAGTGGGACAGGCGGAGTCCACGAGCAGTACTTC.

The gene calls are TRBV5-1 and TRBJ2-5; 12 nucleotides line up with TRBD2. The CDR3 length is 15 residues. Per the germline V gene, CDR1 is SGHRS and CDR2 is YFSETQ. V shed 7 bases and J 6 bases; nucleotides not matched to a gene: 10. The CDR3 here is CASWASGRAGKTQYF. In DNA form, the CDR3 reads TGCGCCAGCTGGGCTAGCGGGAGGGCCGGGAAGACCCAGTACTTC.

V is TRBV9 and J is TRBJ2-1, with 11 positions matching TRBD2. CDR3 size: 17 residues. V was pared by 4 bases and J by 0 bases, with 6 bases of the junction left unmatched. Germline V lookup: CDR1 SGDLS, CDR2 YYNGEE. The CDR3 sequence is CASSPLAGGHSYNEQFF. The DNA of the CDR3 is TGTGCCAGCAGCCCCTTAGCGGGGGGGCACTCCTACAATGAGCAGTTCTTC.

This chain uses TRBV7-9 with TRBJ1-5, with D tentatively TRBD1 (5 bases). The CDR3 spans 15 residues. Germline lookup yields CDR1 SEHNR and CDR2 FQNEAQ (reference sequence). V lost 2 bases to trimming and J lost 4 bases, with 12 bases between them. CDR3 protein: CASSLSAGFNQPQHF. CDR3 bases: TGTGCCAGCAGCTTATCTGCAGGGTTTAATCAGCCCCAGCATTTT.

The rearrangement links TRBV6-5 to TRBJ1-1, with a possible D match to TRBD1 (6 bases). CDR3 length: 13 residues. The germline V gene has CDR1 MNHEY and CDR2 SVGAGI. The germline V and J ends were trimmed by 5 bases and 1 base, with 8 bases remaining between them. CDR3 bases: TGTGCCAGCAGTCGGACAGAGAACACTGAAGCTTTCTTT. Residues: CASSRTENTEAFF.

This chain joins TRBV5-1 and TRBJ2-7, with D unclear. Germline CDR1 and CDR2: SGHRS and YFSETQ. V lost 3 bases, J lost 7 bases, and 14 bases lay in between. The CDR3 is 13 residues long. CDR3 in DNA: TGCGCCAGCAGCTCACTGCAGGTGGGTGAGCAGTACTTC. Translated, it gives CASSSLQVGEQYF.

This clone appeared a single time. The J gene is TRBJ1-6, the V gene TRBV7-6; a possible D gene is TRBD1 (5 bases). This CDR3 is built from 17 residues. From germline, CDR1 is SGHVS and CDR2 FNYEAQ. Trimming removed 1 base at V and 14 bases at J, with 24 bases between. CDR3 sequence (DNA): TGTGCCAGCAGCTTAGGTTTCGGGCTTGGTCAGGGAGAAGCCCTCCACTTT. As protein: CASSLGFGLGQGEALHF.

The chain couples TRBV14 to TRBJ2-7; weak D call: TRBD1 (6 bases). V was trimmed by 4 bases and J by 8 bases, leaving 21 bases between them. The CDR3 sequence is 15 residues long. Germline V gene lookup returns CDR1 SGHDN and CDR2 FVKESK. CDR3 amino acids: CASSREIGQTSKQYF. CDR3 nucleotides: TGTGCCAGCAGCCGAGAGATTGGACAGACCTCGAAGCAGTACTTC.

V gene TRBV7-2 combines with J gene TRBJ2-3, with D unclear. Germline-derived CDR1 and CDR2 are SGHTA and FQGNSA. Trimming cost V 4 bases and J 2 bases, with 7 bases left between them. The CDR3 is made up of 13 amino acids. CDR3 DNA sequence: TGTGCCAGCAGCTCCGCCATCACAGATACGCAGTATTTT. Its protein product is CASSSAITDTQYF.

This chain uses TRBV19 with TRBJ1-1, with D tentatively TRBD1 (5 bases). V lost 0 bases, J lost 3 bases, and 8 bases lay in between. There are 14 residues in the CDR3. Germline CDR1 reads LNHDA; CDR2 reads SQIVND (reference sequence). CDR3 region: CASSIDRADTEAFF. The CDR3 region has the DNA TGTGCCAGTAGTATAGACAGGGCGGACACTGAAGCTTTCTTT.

CDR3 sequence (DNA): TGTGCCAGCACGGCAGGGCGGGTCGAGACCCAGTACTTC. It translates to CASTAGRVETQYF. V gene TRBV6-1 combines with J gene TRBJ2-5, with D tentatively TRBD1 or TRBD2 (5 bases each). Per germline, CDR1 MNHNS and CDR2 SASEGT. V was clipped by 7 bases and J by 5 bases, with 14 bases between them. The CDR3 runs 13 residues.

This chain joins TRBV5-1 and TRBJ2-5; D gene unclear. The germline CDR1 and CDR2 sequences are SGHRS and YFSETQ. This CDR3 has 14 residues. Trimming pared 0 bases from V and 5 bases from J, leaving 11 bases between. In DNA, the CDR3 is TGCGCCAGCAGCTTGGCATTCGACGGGGAGACCCAGTACTTC. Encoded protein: CASSLAFDGETQYF.

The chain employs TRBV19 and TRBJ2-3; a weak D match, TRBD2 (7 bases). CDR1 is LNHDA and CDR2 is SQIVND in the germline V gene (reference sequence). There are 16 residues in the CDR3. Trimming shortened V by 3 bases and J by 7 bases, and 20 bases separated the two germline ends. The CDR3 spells CASSMKPRGPGYTQYF. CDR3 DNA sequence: TGTGCCAGTAGTATGAAACCGCGGGGGCCCGGTTATACGCAGTATTTT.

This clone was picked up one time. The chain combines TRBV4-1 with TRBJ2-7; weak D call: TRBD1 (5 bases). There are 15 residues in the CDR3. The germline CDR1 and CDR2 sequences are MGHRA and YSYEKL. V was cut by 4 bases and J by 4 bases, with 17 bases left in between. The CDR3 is CASSLDDSSQYEQYF. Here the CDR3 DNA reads TGCGCCAGCAGCCTAGATGACAGTTCTCAATACGAGCAGTACTTC.

The CDR3 protein is CASSPRTGPYEQYF. CDR3 coding DNA: TGTGCCAGCAGTCCCCGGACAGGGCCCTACGAGCAGTACTTC. This chain uses TRBV2 with TRBJ2-7, with 8 bases fitting TRBD1. J gave up 2 bases and V 5 bases, and 5 bases lay outside the gene matches. In germline, CDR1 is SNHLY, CDR2 FYNNEI. The CDR3 has 14 residues.